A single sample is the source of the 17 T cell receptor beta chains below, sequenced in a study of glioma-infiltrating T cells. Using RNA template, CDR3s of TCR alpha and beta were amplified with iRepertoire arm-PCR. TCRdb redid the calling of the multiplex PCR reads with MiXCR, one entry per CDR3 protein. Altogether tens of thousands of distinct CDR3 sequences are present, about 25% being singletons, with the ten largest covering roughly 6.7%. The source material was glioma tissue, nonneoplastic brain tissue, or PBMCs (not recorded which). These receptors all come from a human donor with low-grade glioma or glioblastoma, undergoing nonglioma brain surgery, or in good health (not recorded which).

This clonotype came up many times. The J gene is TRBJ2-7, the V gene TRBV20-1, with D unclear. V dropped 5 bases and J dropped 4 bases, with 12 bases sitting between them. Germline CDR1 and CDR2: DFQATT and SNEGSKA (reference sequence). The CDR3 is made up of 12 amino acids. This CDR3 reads CSALPGGYEQYF. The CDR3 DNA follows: TGCAGTGCTCTCCCCGGTGGGTACGAGCAGTACTTC.

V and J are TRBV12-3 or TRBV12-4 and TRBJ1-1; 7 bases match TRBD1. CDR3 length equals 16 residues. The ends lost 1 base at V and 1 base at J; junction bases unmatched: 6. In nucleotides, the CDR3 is TGTGCCAGCAGTTTAGTTAGGGGACAGAGGAACACTGAAGCTTTCTTT. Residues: CASSLVRGQRNTEAFF.

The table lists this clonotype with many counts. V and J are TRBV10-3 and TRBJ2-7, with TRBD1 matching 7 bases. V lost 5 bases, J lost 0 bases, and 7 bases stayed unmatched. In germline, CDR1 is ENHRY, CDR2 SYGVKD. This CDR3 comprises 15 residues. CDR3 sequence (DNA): TGTGCCATCAGTCAGGACAGGAGGAGCTCCTACGAGCAGTACTTC. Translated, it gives CAISQDRRSSYEQYF.

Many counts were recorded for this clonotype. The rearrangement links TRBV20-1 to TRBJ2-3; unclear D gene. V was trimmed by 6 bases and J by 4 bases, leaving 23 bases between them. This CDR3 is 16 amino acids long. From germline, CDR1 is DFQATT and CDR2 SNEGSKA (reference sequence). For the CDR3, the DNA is TGCAGTGCAGGGATAACGCGCGGTCCTGGGGCAGATACGCAGTATTTT. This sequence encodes CSAGITRGPGADTQYF.

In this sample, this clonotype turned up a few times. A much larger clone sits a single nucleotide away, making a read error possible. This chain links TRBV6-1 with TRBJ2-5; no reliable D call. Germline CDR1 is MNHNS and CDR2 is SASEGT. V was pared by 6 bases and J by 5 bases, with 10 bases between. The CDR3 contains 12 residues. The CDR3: CASRVGEETQYF. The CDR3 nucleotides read TGTGCCAGCAGGGTTGGAGAGGAGACCCAGTACTTC.

The DNA of the CDR3 is TGTGCCAGCAGCTTCTCAGGGGGAACCACTGAAGCTTTCTTT. It translates to CASSFSGGTTEAFF. The V gene is TRBV7-9, the J gene TRBJ1-1, with 7 nucleotides matching TRBD1. This CDR3 comprises 14 residues. CDR1 and CDR2 from the germline V gene are SEHNR and FQNEAQ (reference sequence). The V and J ends lost 3 bases and 4 bases, in that order; junction bases with no gene match: 5.

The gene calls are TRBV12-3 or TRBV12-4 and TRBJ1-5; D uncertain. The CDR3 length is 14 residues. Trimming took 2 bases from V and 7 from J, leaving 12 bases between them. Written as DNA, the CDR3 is TGTGCCAGCAGTTTAAAAGGCGGGTACCAGCCCCAGCATTTT. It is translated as CASSLKGGYQPQHF.

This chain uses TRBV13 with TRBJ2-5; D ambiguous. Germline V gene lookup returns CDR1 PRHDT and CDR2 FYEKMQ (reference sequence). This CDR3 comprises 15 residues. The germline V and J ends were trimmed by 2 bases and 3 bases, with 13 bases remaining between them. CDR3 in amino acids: CASSLRVRMEETQYF. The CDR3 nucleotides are TGTGCCAGCAGCTTAAGGGTCCGGATGGAAGAGACCCAGTACTTC.

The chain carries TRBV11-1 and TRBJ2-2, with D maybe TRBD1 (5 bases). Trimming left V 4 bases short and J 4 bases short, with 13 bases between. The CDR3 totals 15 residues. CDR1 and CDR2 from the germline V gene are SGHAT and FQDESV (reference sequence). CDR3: CASSSLGQATGELFF. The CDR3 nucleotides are TGTGCCAGCAGCTCCCTGGGGCAGGCCACCGGGGAGCTGTTTTTT.

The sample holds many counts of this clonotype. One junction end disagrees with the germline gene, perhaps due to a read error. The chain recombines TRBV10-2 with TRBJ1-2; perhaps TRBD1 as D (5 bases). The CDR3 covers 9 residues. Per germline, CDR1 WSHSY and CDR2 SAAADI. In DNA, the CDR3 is TGCACCCCGCCGGCAGACAGCTACTTC. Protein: CTPPADSYF.

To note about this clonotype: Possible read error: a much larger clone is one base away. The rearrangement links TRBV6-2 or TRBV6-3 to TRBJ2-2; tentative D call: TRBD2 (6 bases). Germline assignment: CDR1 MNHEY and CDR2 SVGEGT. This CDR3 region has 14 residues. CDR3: CARRVGANTGELFF. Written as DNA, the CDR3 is TGCGCCAGGAGGGTAGGGGCGAACACCGGGGAGCTGTTTTTT.

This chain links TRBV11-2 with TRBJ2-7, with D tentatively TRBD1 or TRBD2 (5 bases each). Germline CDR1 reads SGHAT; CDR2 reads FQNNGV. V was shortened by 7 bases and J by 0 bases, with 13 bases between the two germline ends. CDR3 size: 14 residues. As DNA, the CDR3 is TGTGCCAGCAACGCCAGGGACGCCTCCTACGAGCAGTACTTC. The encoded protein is CASNARDASYEQYF.

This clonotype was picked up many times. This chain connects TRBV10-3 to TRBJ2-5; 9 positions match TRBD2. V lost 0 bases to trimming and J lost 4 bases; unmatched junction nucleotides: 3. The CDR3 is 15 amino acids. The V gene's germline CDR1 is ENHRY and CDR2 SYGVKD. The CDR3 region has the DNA TGTGCCATCAGTGAGTCCGCGGGAGGGAGAGAGACCCAGTACTTC. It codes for CAISESAGGRETQYF.

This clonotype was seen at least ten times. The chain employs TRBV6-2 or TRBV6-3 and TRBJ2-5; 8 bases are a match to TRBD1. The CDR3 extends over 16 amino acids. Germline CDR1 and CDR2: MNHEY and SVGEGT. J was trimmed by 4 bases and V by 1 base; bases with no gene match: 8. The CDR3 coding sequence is TGTGCCAGCAGTTACTTGACCCAGGGGGCGGGAGAGACCCAGTACTTC. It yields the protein CASSYLTQGAGETQYF.

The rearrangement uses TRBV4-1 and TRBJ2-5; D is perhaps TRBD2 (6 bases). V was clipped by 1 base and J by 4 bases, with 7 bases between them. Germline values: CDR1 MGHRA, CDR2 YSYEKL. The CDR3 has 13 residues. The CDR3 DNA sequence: TGCGCCAGCAGCCAAGGACTAGTAGAGACCCAGTACTTC. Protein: CASSQGLVETQYF.

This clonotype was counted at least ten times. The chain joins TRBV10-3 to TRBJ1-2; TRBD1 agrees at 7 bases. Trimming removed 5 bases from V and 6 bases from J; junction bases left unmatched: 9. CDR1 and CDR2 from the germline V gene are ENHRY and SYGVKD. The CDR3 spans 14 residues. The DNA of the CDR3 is TGTGCCATCAGTATGTTACAGGACAGGAATGGCTACACCTTC. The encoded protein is CAISMLQDRNGYTF.

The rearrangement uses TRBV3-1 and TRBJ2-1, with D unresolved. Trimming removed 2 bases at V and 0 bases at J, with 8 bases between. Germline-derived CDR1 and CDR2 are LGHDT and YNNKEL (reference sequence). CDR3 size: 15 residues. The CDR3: CASSQLVHSYNEQFF. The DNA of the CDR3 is TGTGCCAGCAGCCAATTGGTGCACTCCTACAATGAGCAGTTCTTC.